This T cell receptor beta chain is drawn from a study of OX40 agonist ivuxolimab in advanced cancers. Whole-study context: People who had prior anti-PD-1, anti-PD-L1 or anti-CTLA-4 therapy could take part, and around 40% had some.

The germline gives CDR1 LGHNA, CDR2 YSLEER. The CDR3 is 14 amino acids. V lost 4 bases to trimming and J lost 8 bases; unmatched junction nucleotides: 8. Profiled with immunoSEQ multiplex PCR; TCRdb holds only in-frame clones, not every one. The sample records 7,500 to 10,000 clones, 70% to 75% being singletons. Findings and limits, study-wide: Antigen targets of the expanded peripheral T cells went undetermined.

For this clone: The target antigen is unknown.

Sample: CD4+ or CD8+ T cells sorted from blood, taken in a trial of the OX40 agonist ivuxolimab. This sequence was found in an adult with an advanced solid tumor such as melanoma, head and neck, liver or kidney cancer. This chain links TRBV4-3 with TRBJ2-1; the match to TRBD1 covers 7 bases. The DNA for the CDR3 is TGCGCCAGCAGCCGGGGGAAGGGGGCGCATGAGCAGTTCTTC. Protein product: CASSRGKGAHEQFF.